This T cell receptor (beta chain) was obtained from a study of T cell responses to AZD1222 COVID-19 vaccine. Points on this clone: The sample carries other DNA sequences with the same CDR3.

Germline CDR1 and CDR2: MNHEY and SVGAGI. The length of the CDR3 is 16 residues. V trimming: 0 bases; J trimming: 2 bases; junction bases outside the gene matches: 5. Produced via immunoSEQ multiplex PCR; TCRdb's table is partial and in-frame only. The table lists 200,000 to 250,000 clones, about 95% of them singletons. The sequence was collected from an adult who received the MenACWY meningococcal vaccine as a control. The input for sequencing was peripheral blood, taken 28 days after the second dose of the MenACWY control vaccine. The chain links TRBV6-5 to TRBJ2-3; 7 nucleotides line up with TRBD2. The CDR3 sequence is CASSYSTGGTTDTQYF. The CDR3 DNA sequence: TGTGCCAGCAGTTACTCTACGGGAGGAACCACAGATACGCAGTATTTT.